Below, one T cell receptor (beta chain) is given with its context. What it binds is not known. These data originate in a study of T cell responses to AZD1222 COVID-19 vaccine. General study points: White British ancestry dominated among donors, who included more females, and clonal diversity was possibly underestimated. After the peak T cell response, and only then, were repertoires sampled.

The CDR3 loop spans 13 amino acids. Germline values: CDR1 MNHEY, CDR2 SMNVEV (reference sequence). Trimming took 5 bases from V and 1 from J, leaving 5 bases between them. The assay was immunoSEQ multiplex PCR, and TCRdb's table has in-frame clones only and misses some. The table includes about 140,000 clones, more than 70% detected once. The rearrangement links TRBV27 to TRBJ2-2, with no clear D. The source of this sequence is an adult who received the AZD1222 COVID-19 vaccine. The sequencing used peripheral blood, collected 28 days after the second AZD1222 dose. CDR3 protein: CASSPRNTGELFF. The CDR3 bases are TGTGCCAGCAGTCCCAGGAACACCGGGGAGCTGTTTTTT.